The following is a T cell receptor beta chain sequence with its context. No antigen is known for it. This record comes from a study of shared clonotypes between healthy human individuals. Overall study findings and caveats: The represented genetic and exposure-history diversity was limited by the small number of donors.

The CD8 memory sample joined CD45RO+ cells and CCR7-negative CD45RA+ cells. The CDR3 loop spans 12 amino acids. Trimming cost V 3 bases and J 4 bases, with 6 bases left between them. Germline V gene data show CDR1 as MDHEN and CDR2 as SYDVKM. The input for sorted-subset replicate PCRs was about 200 ng DNA, 25,000 to 35,000 T cell genomes. Assay: immunoSEQ multiplex PCR; the TCRdb copy retains only in-frame clones and omits some. The sample consists of more than 550,000 clones, about 90% of them appearing once. The sequenced material came from memory CD8+ T cells from PBMCs. Subset in this sample: CD45RO+ cells pooled with CCR7-negative TemRA cells. This TCR derives from a man younger than 35 in good health. Some clones in this sample may be carry-over from other donors' samples. The chain has TRBV28 and TRBJ1-1; no clear D gene. The CDR3 bases are TGTGCCAGCAGTTTGGTGGCCACTGAAGCTTTCTTT. Encoded protein: CASSLVATEAFF.